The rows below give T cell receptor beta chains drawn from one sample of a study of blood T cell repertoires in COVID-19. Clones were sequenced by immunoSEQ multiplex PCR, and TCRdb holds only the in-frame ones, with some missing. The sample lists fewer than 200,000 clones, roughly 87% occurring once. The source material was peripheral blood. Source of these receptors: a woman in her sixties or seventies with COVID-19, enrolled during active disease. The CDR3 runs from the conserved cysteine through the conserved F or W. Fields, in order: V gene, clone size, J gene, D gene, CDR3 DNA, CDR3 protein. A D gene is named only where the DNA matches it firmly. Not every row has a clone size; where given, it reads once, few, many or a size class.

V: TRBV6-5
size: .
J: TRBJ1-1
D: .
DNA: TGTGCCAGCAGTTACTCGCCAGGGAACACTGAAGCTTTCTTT
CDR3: CASSYSPGNTEAFF

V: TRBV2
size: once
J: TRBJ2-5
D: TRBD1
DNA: TGTGCCAGCAGTGAAGAGACAGGGTACGAGACCCAGTACTTC
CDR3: CASSEETGYETQYF

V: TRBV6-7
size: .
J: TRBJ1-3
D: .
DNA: TGTGCCAGCAGCAAATGCTCAGGACAGATTGGAAACACCATATATTTT
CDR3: CASSKCSGQIGNTIYF

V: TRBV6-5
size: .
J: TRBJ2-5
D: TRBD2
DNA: TGTGCCACTTCGGCCACCGGGACTAGCCCAGAGACCCAGTACTTC
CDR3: CATSATGTSPETQYF

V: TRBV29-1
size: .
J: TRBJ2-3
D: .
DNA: TGCAGCGTGACGCAGGGGTCAGATACGCAGTATTTT
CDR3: CSVTQGSDTQYF

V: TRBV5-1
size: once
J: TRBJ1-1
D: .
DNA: TGCGCCAGCAGCTTGCAGGGGAGCTTCGAAGCGCGCACTGAAGCTTTCTTT
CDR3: CASSLQGSFEARTEAFF

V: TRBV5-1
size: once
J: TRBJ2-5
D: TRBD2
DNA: TGCGCCAGCAGCTCACTAGCGGGAAACCAAGAGACCCAGTACTTC
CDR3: CASSSLAGNQETQYF

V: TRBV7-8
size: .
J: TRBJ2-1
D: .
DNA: TGTGCCAGCAGCTTAGAGCTAGCGCGCAATGAGCAGTTCTTC
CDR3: CASSLELARNEQFF

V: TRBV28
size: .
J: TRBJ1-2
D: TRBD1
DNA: TGTGCCAGCAGCCCAGCCCTCGGGACAGGGGATAGCTACACCTTC
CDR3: CASSPALGTGDSYTF

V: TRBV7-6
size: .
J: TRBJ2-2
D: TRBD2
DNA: TGTGCCAGCAGCTCAGCGAGGACTAGCGGGTATACCGGGGAGCTGTTTTTT
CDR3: CASSSARTSGYTGELFF

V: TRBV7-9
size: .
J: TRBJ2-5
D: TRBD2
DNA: TGTGCCAGCAGCTTAGCGGGAGGGCCAGAGACCCAGTACTTC
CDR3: CASSLAGGPETQYF

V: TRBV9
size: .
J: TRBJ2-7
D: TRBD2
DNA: TGTGCCAGCAGCCCAGCGGGGAGCTCCTACGAGCAGTACTTC
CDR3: CASSPAGSSYEQYF

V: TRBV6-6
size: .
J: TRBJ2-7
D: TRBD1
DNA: TGTGCCAGCCTGGGCAGGGGGCTAACCGAGCAGTACTTC
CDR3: CASLGRGLTEQYF

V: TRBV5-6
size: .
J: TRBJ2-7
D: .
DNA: TGTGCCAGCAGCTCGGACAAGCCCTACGAGCAGTACTTC
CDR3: CASSSDKPYEQYF

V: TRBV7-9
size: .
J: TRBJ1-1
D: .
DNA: TGTGCCAGCAGGGGTAACAGGGTTAGCACTGAAGCTTTCTTT
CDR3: CASRGNRVSTEAFF

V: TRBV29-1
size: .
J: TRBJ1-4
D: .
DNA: TGCAGCGCCTCGCGGCTCGAAAAACTGTTTTTT
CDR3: CSASRLEKLFF

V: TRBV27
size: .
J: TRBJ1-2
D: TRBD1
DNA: TGTGCCAGCAGTACGTGGGACAGGATCCATGGCTACACCTTC
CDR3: CASSTWDRIHGYTF

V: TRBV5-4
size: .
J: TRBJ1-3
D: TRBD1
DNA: TGTGCCAGCAGCTATACAGGACAGGGGGGAAACACCATATATTTT
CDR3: CASSYTGQGGNTIYF

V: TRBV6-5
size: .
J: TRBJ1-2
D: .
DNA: TGTGCCAGCGGAAAACGGGGGGCGAACTATGGCTACACCTTC
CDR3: CASGKRGANYGYTF

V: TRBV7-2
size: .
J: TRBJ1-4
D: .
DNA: TGTGCCAGCAGCCCGTTTGCAACTAATGAAAAACTGTTTTTT
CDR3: CASSPFATNEKLFF

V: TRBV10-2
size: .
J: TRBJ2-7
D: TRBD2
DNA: TGCGCCAGCACCCGAACTAGCGACATAACCTACGAGCAGTACTTC
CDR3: CASTRTSDITYEQYF

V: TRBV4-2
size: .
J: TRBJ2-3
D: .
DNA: TGTGCCAGCAGCCAAGATCGGCAGGGAGGTCGTACGCAGTATTTT
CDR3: CASSQDRQGGRTQYF

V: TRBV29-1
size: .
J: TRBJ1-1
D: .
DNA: TGCAGCGTTGGGGGACTTGGGTCAACTGAAGCTTTCTTT
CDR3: CSVGGLGSTEAFF

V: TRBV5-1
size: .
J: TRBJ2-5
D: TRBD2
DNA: TGCGCCAGCAGCTTTACTAGCGGGAGGGGGGAGACCCAGTACTTC
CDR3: CASSFTSGRGETQYF

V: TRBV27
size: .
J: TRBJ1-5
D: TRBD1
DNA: TGTGCCAGCAAGCCAAGACTTTCAGGGGGTGCAAATCAGCCCCAGCATTTT
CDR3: CASKPRLSGGANQPQHF

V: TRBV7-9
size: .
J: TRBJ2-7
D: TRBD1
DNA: TGTGCCAGCAGCCGATTACTCCCGGGACAGGGGGCGAACGAGCAGTACTTC
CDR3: CASSRLLPGQGANEQYF

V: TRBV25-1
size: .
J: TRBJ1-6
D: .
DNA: TGTGCCAGCAGAGGTCAGGGGCCCACGGCACCCCTCCACTTT
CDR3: CASRGQGPTAPLHF

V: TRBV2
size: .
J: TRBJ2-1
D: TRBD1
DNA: TGTGCCAGCAGTCTTACAGGGGTTAATGAGCAGTTCTTC
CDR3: CASSLTGVNEQFF

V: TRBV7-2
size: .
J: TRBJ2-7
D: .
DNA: TGTGCCAGCAGCTTAGTTGGAGCTAGCGCTAAATCCTACGAGCAGTACTTC
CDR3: CASSLVGASAKSYEQYF

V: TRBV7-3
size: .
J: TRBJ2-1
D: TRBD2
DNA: TGTGCCAGCAGCTCCGGACTAGCGGGAGGCAATGAGCAGTTCTTC
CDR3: CASSSGLAGGNEQFF

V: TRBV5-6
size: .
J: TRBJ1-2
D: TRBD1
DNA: TGTGCCAGCAGCTCATGGACAGGGCATGACTATGGCTACACCTTC
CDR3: CASSSWTGHDYGYTF

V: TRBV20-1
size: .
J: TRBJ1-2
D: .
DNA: TGCAGTGCCACACAGGGAGCTGGCTACACCTTC
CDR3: CSATQGAGYTF

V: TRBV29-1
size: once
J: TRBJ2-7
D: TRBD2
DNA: TGCAGCGCGACGGTAGCGGGGGGGGCCTACGAGCAGTACTTC
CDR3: CSATVAGGAYEQYF

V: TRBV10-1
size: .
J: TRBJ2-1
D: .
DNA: TGCGCCAGCAGTGAAGAAGCGGACAATGAGCAGTTCTTC
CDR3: CASSEEADNEQFF

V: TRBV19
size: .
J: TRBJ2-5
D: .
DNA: TGTGCCAGTACCAGGACAGCTCAAGAGACCCAGTACTTC
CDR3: CASTRTAQETQYF

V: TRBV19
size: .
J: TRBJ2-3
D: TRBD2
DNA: TGTGCCAGCAGAGCGGGAGGGAGCACAGATACGCAGTATTTT
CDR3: CASRAGGSTDTQYF

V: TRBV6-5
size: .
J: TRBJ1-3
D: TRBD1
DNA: TGTGCCAGCAGGACGGACAGGGGGCCAGGAAACACCATATATTTT
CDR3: CASRTDRGPGNTIYF

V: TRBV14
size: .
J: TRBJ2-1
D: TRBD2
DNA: TGTGCCAGCAGCCAAGCCTCCCCGGGACTAGCGGGAGACTGGTCCTACAATGAGCAGTTCTTC
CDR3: CASSQASPGLAGDWSYNEQFF

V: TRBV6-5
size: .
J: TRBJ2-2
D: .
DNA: TGTGCCACCCCGGACAGCGGGACCTACACCGGGGAGCTGTTTTTT
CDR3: CATPDSGTYTGELFF

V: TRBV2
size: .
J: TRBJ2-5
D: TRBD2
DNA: TGTGCCAGCAGTGGGGGGACTAGATGGCAAGAGACCCAGTACTTC
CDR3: CASSGGTRWQETQYF

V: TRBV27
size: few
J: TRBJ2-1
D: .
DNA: TGTGCCAGCAGTTCTCGGTCCTTCTACAATGAGCAGTTCTTC
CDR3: CASSSRSFYNEQFF

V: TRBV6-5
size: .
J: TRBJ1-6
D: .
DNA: TGTGCCAGCAGTTACTCAATAAATTTAAGGGGTTCACCCCTCCACTTT
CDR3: CASSYSINLRGSPLHF

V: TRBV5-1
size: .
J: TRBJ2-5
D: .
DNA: TGCGCCAGCAGCTGGAGCGAGCCCCAAGAGACCCAGTACTTC
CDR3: CASSWSEPQETQYF

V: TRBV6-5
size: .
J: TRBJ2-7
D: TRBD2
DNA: TGTGCCAGCCGGGCTAGCGGGGTATACGAGCAGTACTTC
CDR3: CASRASGVYEQYF

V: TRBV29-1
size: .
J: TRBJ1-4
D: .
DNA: TGCAGCGTTGAATTGGGGAGTGGGACTAATGAAAAACTGTTTTTT
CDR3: CSVELGSGTNEKLFF

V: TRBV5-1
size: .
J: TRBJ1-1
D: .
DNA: TGCGCCAGCAGCCATCCTCAAACAGGGTTGAACACTGAAGCTTTCTTT
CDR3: CASSHPQTGLNTEAFF

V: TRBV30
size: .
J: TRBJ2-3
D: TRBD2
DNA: TGTGCCTGGAGATTAGGCCCCGGGACTAGCGGAACAGATACGCAGTATTTT
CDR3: CAWRLGPGTSGTDTQYF

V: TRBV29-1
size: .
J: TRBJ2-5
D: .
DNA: TGCAGCGCCTATACAGGGCTGGGGGAGACCCAGTACTTC
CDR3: CSAYTGLGETQYF

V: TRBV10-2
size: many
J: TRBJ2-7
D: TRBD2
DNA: TGCGCCAGCAGGGATAGGACTAGCGGGAGCCCCATGGAGCAGTACTTC
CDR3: CASRDRTSGSPMEQYF

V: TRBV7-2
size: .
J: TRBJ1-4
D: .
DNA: TGTGCCAGCAGCCCAACAGGGAATGAAAAACTGTTTTTT
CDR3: CASSPTGNEKLFF

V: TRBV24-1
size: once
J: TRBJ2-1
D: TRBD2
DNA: TGTGCCACCAGTGATGATTTAGCGGGAGACGGCAATGAGCAGTTCTTC
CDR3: CATSDDLAGDGNEQFF

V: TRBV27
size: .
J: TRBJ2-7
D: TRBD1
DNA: TGTGCCAGCAAGGGACAGGGGGCAGCTTCCTACGAGCAGTACTTC
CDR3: CASKGQGAASYEQYF

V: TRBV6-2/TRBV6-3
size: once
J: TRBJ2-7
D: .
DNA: TGTGCCAGCAGTTATTTGTCAGGGAAGGACTACGAGCAGTACTTC
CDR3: CASSYLSGKDYEQYF